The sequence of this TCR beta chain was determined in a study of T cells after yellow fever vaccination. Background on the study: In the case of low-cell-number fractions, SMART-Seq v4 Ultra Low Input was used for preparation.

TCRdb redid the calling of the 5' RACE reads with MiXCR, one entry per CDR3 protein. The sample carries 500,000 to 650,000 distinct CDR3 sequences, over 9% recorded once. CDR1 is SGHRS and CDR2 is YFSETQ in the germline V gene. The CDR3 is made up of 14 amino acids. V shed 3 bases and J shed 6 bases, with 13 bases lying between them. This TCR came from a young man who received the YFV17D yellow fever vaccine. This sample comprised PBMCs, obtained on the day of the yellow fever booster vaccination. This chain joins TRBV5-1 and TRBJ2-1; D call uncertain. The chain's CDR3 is CASSSQPLGNEQFF. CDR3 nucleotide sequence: TGCGCCAGCAGCTCACAACCTCTAGGCAATGAGCAGTTCTTC.